The T cell receptor beta chain described here comes from a study of blood T cell repertoires in COVID-19. Study background: T cells, B-cell-depleted T cells, or PBMCs supplied cDNA or gDNA.

Trimming cost V 8 bases and J 8 bases; bases outside gene matches: 1. The CDR3 contains 12 residues. Germline loops: CDR1 MDHEN, CDR2 SYDVKM. Per the original methods: Amplified reference gene primers provided the basis for estimating nucleated cell counts. Sequencing was performed with immunoSEQ multiplex PCR; in TCRdb, only in-frame clones are kept and a portion is missing. That table is the source of V, J and clone size, and D and trimming were worked out from the DNA. The repertoire holds over 200,000 clones, with about 87% as singletons. Participant ages covered roughly 18 to 89 years across some 25 US areas.

The clonotype originates from a young woman who had been exposed to COVID-19. Material: PBMCs or T cells enriched from blood (not recorded which). The chain joins TRBV28 to TRBJ1-6; 9 bases align to TRBD1. The CDR3 protein is CASGQGHSPLHF. CDR3 sequence (DNA): TGTGCCAGCGGACAGGGGCATTCACCCCTCCACTTT. Based on the CDR3 plus reference TRBV28 and TRBJ1-6, the full variable domain is DVKVTQSSRYLVKRTGEKVFLECVQDMDHENMFWYRQDPGLGLRLIYFSYDVKMKEKGDIPEGYSVSREKKERFSLILESASTNQTSMYLCASGQGHSPLHFGNGTRLTVT.